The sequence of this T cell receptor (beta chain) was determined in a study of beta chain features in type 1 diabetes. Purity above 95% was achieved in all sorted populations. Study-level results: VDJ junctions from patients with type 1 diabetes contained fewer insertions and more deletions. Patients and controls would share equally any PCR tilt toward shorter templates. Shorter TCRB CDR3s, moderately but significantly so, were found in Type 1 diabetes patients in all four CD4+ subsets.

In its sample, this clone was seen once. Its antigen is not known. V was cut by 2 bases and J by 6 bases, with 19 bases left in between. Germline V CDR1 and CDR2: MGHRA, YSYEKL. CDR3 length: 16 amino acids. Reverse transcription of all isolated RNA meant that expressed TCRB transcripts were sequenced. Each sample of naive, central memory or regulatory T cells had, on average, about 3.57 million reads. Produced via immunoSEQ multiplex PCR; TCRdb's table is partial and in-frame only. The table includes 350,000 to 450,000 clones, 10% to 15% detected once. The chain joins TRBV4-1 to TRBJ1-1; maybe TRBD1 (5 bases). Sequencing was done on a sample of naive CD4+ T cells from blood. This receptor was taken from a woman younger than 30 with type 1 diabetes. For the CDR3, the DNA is TGCGCCAGCAGCCAACTTCAGGGTGGAAGTAACCCTGAAGCTTTCTTT. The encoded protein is CASSQLQGGSNPEAFF.